The rows below give T cell receptor beta chains drawn from one sample of a study of cytomegalovirus exposure and HLA in healthy donors. TCRdb's table, derived via immunoSEQ multiplex PCR, lists solely in-frame clones and lacks some. The sample carries about 190,000 clones, around four fifths recorded once. The material sequenced was PBMCs. The receptors originated from a man aged 50 to 59 in good health and CMV-seronegative. The CDR3 runs from the conserved cysteine through the conserved F or W. The D gene is left open where the match is weak. A clone size is listed for some rows: how often the clone was seen (once, few, many), or a class if it is expanded.

TRBD1	TRBV28	.	TRBJ2-4	CASRLTGTRTKNIQYF	TGTGCCAGCAGGCTGACAGGGACCCGAACCAAAAACATTCAGTACTTC
.	TRBV4-1	few	TRBJ1-6	CASSQDGGGWAPLHF	TGCGCCAGCAGCCAAGACGGGGGGGGTTGGGCACCCCTCCACTTT
.	TRBV29-1	.	TRBJ1-6	CSVARGVDSPLHF	TGCAGCGTTGCTCGGGGAGTTGATTCACCCCTCCACTTT
.	TRBV18	.	TRBJ2-3	CASSQLSVETDTQYF	TGTGCCAGCTCACAACTTTCGGTCGAGACAGATACGCAGTATTTT
TRBD1	TRBV14	many	TRBJ1-1	CASSQPGTGGRVNTEAFF	TGTGCCAGCAGCCAACCTGGGACAGGGGGCCGGGTGAACACTGAAGCTTTCTTT
.	TRBV7-8	.	TRBJ2-5	CASSAGAREETQYF	TGTGCCAGCAGTGCGGGGGCAAGGGAGGAGACCCAGTACTTC
.	TRBV7-3	.	TRBJ2-2	CASSLAHTGELFF	TGTGCCAGCAGCTTAGCGCACACCGGGGAGCTGTTTTTT
TRBD1	TRBV12-5	.	TRBJ2-5	CASGWGQWRETQYF	TGTGCTAGTGGTTGGGGACAGTGGAGGGAGACCCAGTACTTC
.	TRBV29-1	.	TRBJ2-6	CSVVGRGKGANVLTF	TGCAGCGTTGTGGGAAGAGGGAAAGGGGCCAACGTCCTGACTTTC
TRBD1	TRBV4-1	few	TRBJ1-3	CASSPAGQGEGNTIYF	TGCGCCAGCAGCCCAGCGGGACAGGGGGAGGGAAACACCATATATTTT
.	TRBV5-1	.	TRBJ2-5	CASSLSFGAGETQYF	TGCGCCAGCAGCTTAAGTTTTGGGGCGGGGGAGACCCAGTACTTC
.	TRBV30	.	TRBJ1-1	CASSWGGDGSTEAFF	TGTGCCTCTTCGTGGGGGGGGGATGGTAGTACTGAAGCTTTCTTT
TRBD2	TRBV5-1	.	TRBJ2-1	CASSSSGGRNEQFF	TGTGCCAGCAGCTCCTCGGGGGGGCGTAATGAGCAGTTCTTC
TRBD1	TRBV11-2	.	TRBJ1-1	CASRRTVTGTNTEAFF	TGTGCCAGCAGACGGACCGTGACAGGGACGAACACTGAAGCTTTCTTT
TRBD1	TRBV5-1	.	TRBJ2-7	CASSLAVGQGYEQYF	TGCGCCAGCAGCTTGGCCGTAGGACAGGGGTACGAGCAGTACTTC
TRBD2	TRBV5-1	.	TRBJ2-1	CASSLASGIYNEQFF	TGCGCCAGCAGCTTGGCTAGCGGGATTTACAATGAGCAGTTCTTC
.	TRBV5-6	.	TRBJ1-2	CASSVGQREDGYTF	TGTGCCAGCAGCGTAGGACAGCGGGAGGACGGCTACACCTTC
TRBD1	TRBV27	.	TRBJ2-7	CASSFTGTGGIEQYF	TGTGCCAGCAGTTTTACCGGGACAGGGGGGATAGAGCAGTACTTC
TRBD1	TRBV5-6	.	TRBJ1-3	CASSLVLGGPAGGNTIYF	TGTGCCAGCAGCCTTGTCCTAGGGGGCCCCGCAGGTGGAAACACCATATATTTT
TRBD1	TRBV18	.	TRBJ1-1	CASSPGAGGNTEAFF	TGTGCCAGCTCACCGGGGGCAGGGGGGAACACTGAAGCTTTCTTT
TRBD1	TRBV13	.	TRBJ1-4	CASSRTGIATNEKLFF	TGTGCCAGCAGCAGGACAGGGATTGCAACTAATGAAAAACTGTTTTTT
.	TRBV5-6	.	TRBJ2-7	CASSLVTSQGQYF	TGTGCCAGCAGCTTGGTGACTTCCCAGGGGCAGTACTTC
.	TRBV6-6	.	TRBJ2-1	CASSYPTGGFYNEQFF	TGTGCCAGCAGTTACCCGACAGGAGGATTCTACAATGAGCAGTTCTTC
TRBD1	TRBV19	.	TRBJ2-5	CASSPTGVETQYF	TGTGCCAGTAGTCCTACAGGGGTGGAGACCCAGTACTTC
TRBD1	TRBV28	.	TRBJ2-7	CASSPGGMRSYEQYF	TGTGCCAGCAGTCCAGGGGGTATGAGGTCCTACGAGCAGTACTTC
TRBD2	TRBV5-1	.	TRBJ2-2	CASSRGLAGGTGELFF	TGCGCCAGCAGCCGTGGACTAGCGGGGGGGACCGGGGAGCTGTTTTTT
TRBD2	TRBV6-1	.	TRBJ2-5	CASSGGSGSSLQETQYF	TGTGCCAGCAGTGGTGGTAGCGGGAGCTCGTTACAAGAGACCCAGTACTTC
.	TRBV19	.	TRBJ1-4	CASSIPGDEKLFF	TGTGCCAGTAGTATCCCAGGGGACGAAAAACTGTTTTTT
.	TRBV6-5	few	TRBJ2-7	CASRIYLDSRYEQYF	TGTGCCAGCAGGATCTACTTAGACAGTCGCTACGAGCAGTACTTC
TRBD2	TRBV7-6	.	TRBJ2-3	CASSQRAGDGTDTQYF	TGTGCCAGCAGCCAACGAGCGGGGGACGGCACAGATACGCAGTATTTT
.	TRBV19	once	TRBJ1-5	CASTPNGRGIQPQHF	TGTGCCAGTACCCCGAATGGGAGGGGAATACAGCCCCAGCATTTT